This T cell receptor (beta chain) was obtained from a study of blood T cell repertoires in COVID-19. Study background: The study drew acute and convalescent COVID-19 samples from the United States, Italy and Spain. Sample material is recorded as cDNA or gDNA derived from T cells, B-cell-depleted T cells, or PBMCs.

Trimming took off 2 bases at V and 5 bases at J, with 16 bases between the two ends. CDR1 MGHRA and CDR2 YSYEKL come from the germline V gene. The CDR3 spans 16 residues. Study processing details: Amplification of reference gene primers provided the estimated nucleated cell counts. Repertoires were generated with immunoSEQ multiplex PCR, while TCRdb's copy carries only in-frame clones and drops some. Clone size and V and J calls were adopted from that table, with D and trimming inferred from the DNA. The sample has roughly 250,000 clones, 80% to 85% seen once. This TCR came from a woman in her sixties with active or convalescent COVID-19. The chain links TRBV4-1 to TRBJ2-1, with a weak D call TRBD2 (5 bases). What was sequenced was peripheral blood. CDR3 protein: CASSQPIPGLNNEQFF. CDR3 nucleotide sequence: TGCGCCAGCAGCCAACCTATACCCGGACTTAACAATGAGCAGTTCTTC.